The clone carrying this T cell receptor beta chain was detected only a few times. The RNA, about 0.45 to 1 ug, was put through reverse transcription using random hexamers. The CDR3 of TCR beta was amplified by immunoSEQ multiplex PCR across 54 Vbeta and 13 Jbeta. TCRdb ran MiXCR on the immunoSEQ multiplex PCR reads and lists one entry per CDR3 protein. The repertoire holds about 180,000 distinct CDR3 sequences, with approximately 95% as singletons. The data stem from a study of CD8 T cells in Susac syndrome. The sequenced sample consisted of CD8+ T cells from PBMCs. This receptor was taken from a human donor with multiple sclerosis.

CDR3 bases: TGTGCCAGCAGCTTAGATAGCCGCCAGGGGCGCCGGAGTAATTCACCCCTCCACTTT. Its translation: CASSLDSRQGRRSNSPLHF. This chain connects TRBV11-2 to TRBJ1-6; D perhaps matches TRBD1 (6 bases). V lost 0 bases and J lost 6, with 21 bases in between. The CDR3 runs 19 residues. Germline values: CDR1 SGHAT, CDR2 FQNNGV.